A selection of T cell receptor beta chains follows, all from one sample in a study of response to subunit inactivated influenza vaccine. One entry per CDR3 protein, called by TCRdb with MiXCR from the RT-PCR reads. Of some 640,000 distinct CDR3 sequences listed, around 14% are singletons. Sequenced here: PBMCs from blood, sampled 14 days before vaccination. Receptors were obtained from a man over 45 who received an inactivated influenza vaccine. Each CDR3 is given with its conserved first and last residue. Each record gives: D gene, J gene, clone size, V gene, CDR3 protein, CDR3 DNA. A D gene is named only where the DNA matches it firmly. Clone size, where shown, is once, few, many, or a class for clones that have expanded.

D: TRBD1; J: TRBJ2-3; size: few; V: TRBV7-9; CDR3: CASSPHGTATDTQYF; DNA: TGTGCCAGCAGCCCCCACGGGACAGCCACAGATACGCAGTATTTT
D: .; J: TRBJ1-2; size: few; V: TRBV7-2; CDR3: CASSPTGSANYGYTF; DNA: TGTGCCAGCAGCCCAACGGGATCGGCGAACTATGGCTACACCTTC
D: .; J: TRBJ2-1; size: many; V: TRBV5-1; CDR3: CASSLSSYNEQFF; DNA: TGTGCCAGCAGCTTAAGCTCCTACAATGAGCAGTTCTTC
D: TRBD2; J: TRBJ2-1; size: few; V: TRBV2; CDR3: CASKGTQLGGTTNEQFF; DNA: TGTGCCAGCAAGGGGACCCAGCTCGGGGGGACCACTAATGAGCAGTTCTTC
D: .; J: TRBJ2-2; size: few; V: TRBV11-2; CDR3: CASTHHLGSSTGELFF; DNA: TGTGCCAGCACCCACCATCTGGGGTCATCCACCGGGGAGCTGTTTTTT
D: .; J: TRBJ2-1; size: .; V: TRBV12-3/TRBV12-4; CDR3: CASSLSEGRGEQFF; DNA: TGTGCCAGCAGTTTGTCCGAGGGTAGGGGTGAGCAGTTCTTC
D: TRBD2; J: TRBJ2-1; size: many; V: TRBV5-1; CDR3: CASSFLADSYNEQFF; DNA: TGCGCCAGCAGCTTCCTAGCGGACTCCTACAATGAGCAGTTCTTC
D: .; J: TRBJ2-5; size: .; V: TRBV9; CDR3: CASSVGPRNQETQYF; DNA: TGTGCCAGCAGCGTAGGGCCGCGGAACCAAGAGACCCAGTACTTC
D: .; J: TRBJ2-1; size: few; V: TRBV20-1; CDR3: CSALSYNEQFF; DNA: TGCAGTGCGTTATCCTACAATGAGCAGTTCTTC
D: .; J: TRBJ1-4; size: few; V: TRBV2; CDR3: CASSKKSRRFRNEKLFF; DNA: TGTGCCAGCAGTAAAAAAAGTCGGCGGTTCCGGAATGAAAAACTGTTTTTT
D: .; J: TRBJ2-5; size: .; V: TRBV3-1; CDR3: CASSTRKWTETQYF; DNA: TGTGCCAGCAGCACCCGAAAGTGGACGGAGACCCAGTACTTC
D: TRBD1; J: TRBJ1-6; size: few; V: TRBV28; CDR3: CASSLIGQGAESPLHF; DNA: TGTGCCAGCAGTTTGATCGGACAGGGGGCGGAATCACCCCTCCACTTT
D: TRBD2; J: TRBJ2-7; size: .; V: TRBV14; CDR3: CASSQDGSGRREQYF; DNA: TGTGCCAGCAGCCAAGATGGTAGCGGGAGAAGGGAGCAGTACTTC
D: TRBD2; J: TRBJ2-3; size: many; V: TRBV6-1; CDR3: CASDGLAGGDTQYF; DNA: TGTGCCAGCGACGGACTAGCGGGAGGAGATACGCAGTATTTT
D: .; J: TRBJ2-7; size: few; V: TRBV29-1; CDR3: CSVEVAQVAYF; DNA: TGCAGCGTTGAAGTCGCCCAAGTGGCGTACTTC
D: .; J: TRBJ2-1; size: many; V: TRBV28; CDR3: CASSLFGRGLVRNEQFF; DNA: TGTGCCAGCAGTTTATTCGGCCGGGGACTCGTCAGAAATGAGCAGTTCTTC
D: TRBD2; J: TRBJ2-1; size: .; V: TRBV6-1; CDR3: CASSLSTSGVINEQFF; DNA: TGTGCCAGCAGTCTTTCGACTAGCGGGGTTATAAATGAGCAGTTCTTC
D: .; J: TRBJ2-7; size: .; V: TRBV20-1; CDR3: CSATDVGSVSYEQYF; DNA: TGCAGTGCCACCGACGTGGGGAGCGTGTCCTACGAGCAGTACTTC
D: .; J: TRBJ2-3; size: few; V: TRBV29-1; CDR3: CSVVQSTDTQYF; DNA: TGCAGCGTTGTTCAAAGCACAGATACGCAGTATTTT
D: TRBD2; J: TRBJ2-7; size: .; V: TRBV9; CDR3: CASSVAYREGPHEQYF; DNA: TGTGCCAGCAGCGTAGCGTACCGGGAGGGCCCCCACGAGCAGTACTTC
D: .; J: TRBJ2-1; size: .; V: TRBV20-1; CDR3: CSARLPLAGYNEQFF; DNA: TGCAGTGCTAGACTCCCTCTCGCGGGCTACAATGAGCAGTTCTTC
D: .; J: TRBJ1-1; size: many; V: TRBV12-3/TRBV12-4; CDR3: CASSGQSPNTEAFF; DNA: TGTGCCAGCAGCGGTCAATCACCGAACACTGAAGCTTTCTTT
D: .; J: TRBJ2-7; size: few; V: TRBV24-1; CDR3: CARTVYEQYF; DNA: TGTGCCAGGACAGTCTACGAGCAGTACTTC
D: .; J: TRBJ1-3; size: many; V: TRBV5-1; CDR3: CASSTTSGNTIYF; DNA: TGCGCCAGCAGCACAACCTCTGGAAACACCATATATTTT
D: .; J: TRBJ2-1; size: .; V: TRBV14; CDR3: CASSRLGVPNEQFF; DNA: TGTGCCAGCAGCCGACTAGGAGTCCCCAATGAGCAGTTCTTC
D: .; J: TRBJ2-2; size: few; V: TRBV5-1; CDR3: CASSLLSQGANTGELFF; DNA: TGCGCCAGCAGCTTGTTAAGCCAGGGTGCGAACACCGGGGAGCTGTTTTTT
D: TRBD1; J: TRBJ2-1; size: many; V: TRBV12-3/TRBV12-4; CDR3: CASSTDRDNEQFF; DNA: TGTGCCAGCAGCACTGACAGGGACAATGAGCAGTTCTTC
D: TRBD2; J: TRBJ2-7; size: .; V: TRBV9; CDR3: CASSAGRGVYEQYF; DNA: TGTGCCAGCAGCGCGGGTCGGGGGGTCTACGAGCAGTACTTC
D: .; J: TRBJ1-1; size: many; V: TRBV4-2; CDR3: CASSQEGGNTEAFF; DNA: TGTGCCAGCAGCCAAGAGGGGGGGAACACTGAAGCTTTCTTT
D: .; J: TRBJ2-1; size: few; V: TRBV7-9; CDR3: CASSYTTGTLSYNEQFF; DNA: TGTGCCAGCAGCTACACCACCGGGACACTCTCCTACAATGAGCAGTTCTTC
D: .; J: TRBJ1-4; size: .; V: TRBV7-2; CDR3: CASSLVVGKLFF; DNA: TGTGCCAGCAGCTTAGTTGTTGGAAAACTGTTTTTT
D: .; J: TRBJ2-1; size: few; V: TRBV9; CDR3: CASTGDPDNEQFF; DNA: TGTGCCAGCACCGGTGACCCAGACAATGAGCAGTTCTTC
D: .; J: TRBJ2-7; size: .; V: TRBV7-9; CDR3: CASSSLAGQDYEQYF; DNA: TGTGCCAGCAGCTCGCTGGCGGGACAAGACTACGAGCAGTACTTC
D: .; J: TRBJ2-4; size: .; V: TRBV27; CDR3: CASSLRGAGGGTKNIQYF; DNA: TGTGCCAGCAGTTTAAGGGGGGCCGGGGGTGGAACCAAAAACATTCAGTACTTC
D: .; J: TRBJ2-3; size: .; V: TRBV28; CDR3: CASSFMRDTQYF; DNA: TGTGCCAGCAGTTTTATGAGGGATACGCAGTATTTT
D: .; J: TRBJ2-7; size: many; V: TRBV6-5; CDR3: CASILLGGYSYEQYF; DNA: TGTGCCAGCATTTTATTGGGCGGCTACTCCTACGAGCAGTACTTC
D: TRBD1; J: TRBJ2-3; size: many; V: TRBV29-1; CDR3: CSVRTGGKDTQYF; DNA: TGCAGCGTCCGGACAGGGGGAAAAGATACGCAGTATTTT
D: TRBD1; J: TRBJ1-1; size: .; V: TRBV20-1; CDR3: CSARDTRTGGGEAFF; DNA: TGCAGTGCTAGAGATACCCGGACAGGGGGCGGTGAAGCTTTCTTT
D: TRBD2; J: TRBJ2-3; size: few; V: TRBV12-3/TRBV12-4; CDR3: CASSPTGGQDTQYF; DNA: TGTGCCAGCTCTCCTACGGGGGGGCAAGATACGCAGTATTTT
D: TRBD1; J: TRBJ2-7; size: many; V: TRBV19; CDR3: CASSAGTGAYEQYF; DNA: TGTGCCAGTAGTGCCGGGACAGGGGCCTACGAGCAGTACTTC
D: .; J: TRBJ2-1; size: .; V: TRBV18; CDR3: CASSPPVNEQFF; DNA: TGTGCCAGCTCACCACCAGTGAATGAGCAGTTCTTC
D: TRBD1; J: TRBJ2-1; size: .; V: TRBV5-1; CDR3: CASSGPGQIYNEQFF; DNA: TGCGCCAGCAGCGGACCGGGACAGATCTACAATGAGCAGTTCTTC
D: .; J: TRBJ2-2; size: few; V: TRBV29-1; CDR3: CSVRTGTTGELFF; DNA: TGCAGCGTTAGAACCGGGACCACCGGGGAGCTGTTTTTT
D: TRBD2; J: TRBJ2-1; size: .; V: TRBV3-1; CDR3: CASNRGSLAGSGNEQFF; DNA: TGTGCCAGCAACCGGGGGAGCTTAGCGGGTAGTGGCAATGAGCAGTTCTTC
D: .; J: TRBJ2-7; size: few; V: TRBV6-5; CDR3: CASSLGLAEAQYF; DNA: TGTGCCAGCAGTTTGGGACTCGCGGAGGCGCAGTACTTC
D: TRBD1; J: TRBJ2-3; size: .; V: TRBV5-1; CDR3: CASSLGGQGGTDTQYF; DNA: TGCGCCAGCAGCTTGGGGGGACAGGGCGGCACAGATACGCAGTATTTT
D: TRBD1; J: TRBJ1-2; size: .; V: TRBV5-1; CDR3: CASSSGGEVHGYTF; DNA: TGCGCCAGCAGCTCAGGGGGCGAGGTCCATGGCTACACCTTC
D: TRBD1; J: TRBJ1-2; size: .; V: TRBV10-3; CDR3: CAISDPGQVYGYTF; DNA: TGTGCCATCAGTGACCCCGGACAGGTCTATGGCTACACCTTC
D: .; J: TRBJ1-2; size: .; V: TRBV28; CDR3: CASRAGTHYGYTF; DNA: TGTGCCAGCAGAGCCGGGACGCACTATGGCTACACCTTC
D: TRBD1; J: TRBJ2-7; size: .; V: TRBV5-1; CDR3: CASSLGTGNHEQYF; DNA: TGCGCCAGCAGCTTGGGGACAGGGAACCACGAGCAGTACTTC
D: .; J: TRBJ1-1; size: few; V: TRBV13; CDR3: CASSLGPGYTEAFF; DNA: TGTGCCAGCAGCTTAGGCCCAGGTTACACTGAAGCTTTCTTT
D: .; J: TRBJ1-2; size: .; V: TRBV28; CDR3: CASSLMAGGYTF; DNA: TGTGCCAGCAGTTTAATGGCGGGAGGCTACACCTTC
D: .; J: TRBJ2-1; size: .; V: TRBV12-3/TRBV12-4; CDR3: CASSGGLWGETYNEQFF; DNA: TGTGCCAGCAGTGGGGGGCTCTGGGGAGAGACTTACAATGAGCAGTTCTTC